A single T cell receptor beta chain is shown here with its context. The V and J ends lost 5 bases and 4 bases, in that order; junction bases with no gene match: 7. Per the germline V gene, CDR1 is LNHDA and CDR2 is SQIVND (reference sequence). This CDR3 spans 15 amino acids. These data are taken from a study of blood T cell repertoires in COVID-19. Sequencing was performed with immunoSEQ multiplex PCR; in TCRdb, only in-frame clones are kept and a portion is missing. The repertoire holds roughly 380,000 clones, with about 88% as singletons. Clinical history as reported by participants underpinned cohort assignment.

The origin of this receptor is a woman in her twenties or thirties who had recovered from COVID-19. Material: PBMCs or T cells enriched from blood (not recorded which). The chain combines TRBV19 with TRBJ2-7, with 11 bases fitting TRBD2. In nucleotides, the CDR3 is TGTGCCAGTAGTGCCGGGACTAGCGGAACTTACGAGCAGTACTTC. Amino acids: CASSAGTSGTYEQYF.